The T cell receptor (beta chain) described here comes from a study of blood T cell repertoires in COVID-19. Germline CDR1 reads SGHRS; CDR2 reads YFSETQ. This CDR3 contains 14 residues. Trimming left V 0 bases short and J 8 bases short, with 12 bases between. Original processing methods: Nucleated cell counts were estimated from reference gene primer amplification. Clones were sequenced by immunoSEQ multiplex PCR, and TCRdb holds only the in-frame ones, with some missing. The V and J calls and clone size are taken from that table; D and trimming were inferred from the DNA. The sample consists of 200,000 to 300,000 clones, approximately 86% of them appearing once. Participants were aged 18 to 89 years from roughly 25 US areas. Participants reported their clinical history, and cohort assignment relied on those reports. Symptom resolution, clearance, or two negative PCRs marked the recovered donors of Cohort 3.

This chain uses TRBV5-1 with TRBJ2-1, with D possibly matching TRBD1 (6 bases). The specimen sequenced was PBMCs or T cells enriched from blood (not recorded which). This receptor was taken from a woman under 30 who had recovered from COVID-19. This CDR3 is CASSLVLAGDEQFF. Written as DNA, the CDR3 is TGCGCCAGCAGCTTGGTGCTAGCAGGGGATGAGCAGTTCTTC.